This TCR beta chain was observed in a study of T cells after yellow fever vaccination (dated by TCRdb to the late 2010s). Background on the whole study: The SMART-Seq v4 Ultra Low Input RNA kit was used to prepare libraries from fractions with low cell numbers. Bulk TCR alpha and beta repertoires were sequenced longitudinally to track T-cell clones before and after primary and booster YFV17D yellow fever vaccination. The cohort comprised two healthy male donors, one aged 18 to 30 and one aged 30 to 39 years. Blood was collected at multiple timepoints before and after primary and secondary immunization, and bulk PBMC replicates and cell subsets were isolated. Beyond this particular receptor, the publication reports: Compared with the primary T-cell response, the secondary T-cell response was weaker but faster, peaking on day 5 rather than day 15. Because the study included only a couple of donors, the extent to which the findings can be generalized is limited. After the booster, most clones that had expanded after primary vaccination were detected again (roughly 95% of CD4 and around nine tenths of CD8), suggesting broad maintenance of memory. FACS-sorted repertoires could contain abundant contaminating clonotypes from the bulk population, so computational filtering was required. A small share of clonotypes occurred in both CD4 and CD8 compartments, likely arising from convergent recombination.

TCR cDNA was synthesized by 5'RACE template switching, which introduced a universal primer site and unique molecular identifiers. Priming of cDNA synthesis was performed from both the TCR alpha and TCR beta constant segments. Library amplification used two PCR steps, and the second PCR step added sample barcodes and sequencing adapters. Sequencing of libraries was performed on Illumina HiSeq 2500 (2x100 bp) or NovaSeq (2x150 bp). As for the authors' bioinformatics: Reads were demultiplexed and collapsed into UMI consensus sequences with MIGEC, and V(D)J alignment was performed with MiXCR. Clonotypes responding to the vaccine were identified with edgeR on replicate PBMC samples, with the criteria of FDR below 0.01 and a log2 fold change above 5 up to day 15. Bulk clonotypes were assigned CD4 or CD8 identity according to which sequenced CD4 or CD8 repertoire held them at higher abundance. TCRdb reran the public reads through fastp at Q25 and MiXCR, keeping productive beta chains. Rows are unified per CDR3 protein, each entry keeping the most common DNA and genes. These V and J calls derive from TCRdb rather than the authors' analysis. The sample table holds 450,000 to 550,000 distinct CDR3 sequences, of which about 19% were seen once. Clones ranked in the top ten supply 13% to 15% of the sample.

The treatment or condition label of this sample denotes: live attenuated yellow fever vaccine strain. At each blood-draw timepoint, two biological replicates of bulk PBMCs were obtained. PBMCs were isolated from peripheral blood using a standard Ficoll-Paque protocol. RNA was extracted with TriZol from bulk PBMCs, CD4 and CD8 fractions, and dextramer-positive and dextramer-negative fractions. Turning to this clonotype: Its binding antigen is unknown. The input lacks base qualities; no much larger clone sits a single base away.

The CDR3 runs 16 amino acids, cysteine and phenylalanine included. CDR3 DNA only is kept here, 48 bases in frame from base 1. Based on the germline V gene, the CDR1 and CDR2 sequences are MGHDK and SYGVNS. The junction shows trimming of 5 bases on V and 4 bases on J, plus 18 bases between the germline ends. The sample here was PBMCs, taken 15 days after the yellow fever booster vaccination. The sequence derives from a man aged 30 to 39 who received the YFV17D yellow fever vaccine. The chain employs TRBV25-1 and TRBJ2-1; a tentative D match to TRBD2 spans 7 bases. This receptor carries the CDR3 CASSPLGSGTYNEQFF. The DNA sequence is given as TGTGCCAGCAGTCCCCTCGGGAGCGGGACATACAATGAGCAGTTCTTC.